This T cell receptor beta chain was observed in a study of cytomegalovirus exposure and HLA in healthy donors. Whole-study findings and limits: A subsequent analysis found that TCR clusters from the first cohort also tended to co-occur in the 90 to 150 validation repertoires, with approximately 95% of cluster scores above 0. Investigators reported about 160 TCR beta chains as tied to cytomegalovirus.

TCRdb's copy holds only in-frame clones and misses some; the assay was immunoSEQ multiplex PCR. This table holds tens of thousands of clones, 96% found once. V was clipped by 1 base and J by 4 bases, with 13 bases between them. Germline loops: CDR1 LNHNV, CDR2 YYDKDF (reference sequence). The CDR3 has 15 residues. A remark on this clone: No antigen is known for it.

The rearrangement links TRBV15 to TRBJ1-2; D might be TRBD1 (6 bases). This sequence originates from a young man in good health and CMV-seronegative. The specimen sequenced was PBMCs. CDR3 in amino acids: CATSRVQGPGYGYTF. The CDR3 nucleotides read TGTGCCACCAGCAGAGTGCAGGGGCCAGGCTATGGCTACACCTTC.